The rows below give T cell receptor beta chains drawn from one sample of a study of cytotoxic CD8 clonotypes in ibrutinib-treated CLL. The table came from immunoSEQ multiplex PCR; TCRdb's copy has only in-frame clones and leaves some out. The table has 70,000 to 80,000 clones, more than 75% seen once. Source: PBMCs, taken at disease progression, from a patient treated with ibrutinib. These receptor sequences come from a human donor with chronic lymphocytic leukemia. The CDR3 runs from the conserved cysteine through the conserved F or W. D genes are given only for firm matches. Clone size appears in some rows only: once, few, many, or a class for an expanded clone.

j_gene | v_gene | abundance | d_gene | CDR3nt | CDR3aa
TRBJ1-2 | TRBV9 | few | . | TGTGCCAGCAGCGTAGTTACAGGGTCGGTCGGCTACACCTTC | CASSVVTGSVGYTF
TRBJ1-1 | TRBV10-1 | . | TRBD1 | TGCGCCAGCAGTATGACAGGGGAACTTAACACTGAAGCTTTCTTT | CASSMTGELNTEAFF
TRBJ1-3 | TRBV5-1 | once | . | TGCGCCAGCAGCTTGTCCAGTACTGGAAACACCATATATTTT | CASSLSSTGNTIYF
TRBJ2-7 | TRBV28 | . | TRBD1 | TGTGCCAGCAGTTTAGGGACAGGGCAGTACTTC | CASSLGTGQYF
TRBJ1-4 | TRBV5-1 | . | . | TGCGCCAGCAGGGGGAGGGGAGAAACTAATGAAAAACTGTTTTTT | CASRGRGETNEKLFF
TRBJ1-4 | TRBV18 | few | . | TGTGCCAGCTCACCGTCGTTAAGACCGGATGAAAAACTGTTTTTT | CASSPSLRPDEKLFF
TRBJ1-1 | TRBV4-2 | . | TRBD1 | TGTGCCAGCAGCCAGGCTCCCGGACAGGGAGCGGACACTGAAGCTTTCTTT | CASSQAPGQGADTEAFF
TRBJ2-7 | TRBV5-4 | . | . | TGTGCCAGCAGCTTTTTTACAGGGCGGGCCACCTACGAGCAGTACTTC | CASSFFTGRATYEQYF
TRBJ2-5 | TRBV9 | . | . | TGTGCCAGCAGCGTAGGGGGACAAGAGACCCAGTACTTC | CASSVGGQETQYF
TRBJ2-7 | TRBV27 | . | . | TGTGCCAGCAGTTTATCGGGCGTTCCCTACGAGCAGTACTTC | CASSLSGVPYEQYF
TRBJ1-1 | TRBV30 | . | . | TGTGCCTGGAGTGTCTGGGGGGGAAACCGTGAAGCTTTCTTT | CAWSVWGGNREAFF
TRBJ2-1 | TRBV6-4 | few | TRBD2 | TGTGCCAGCAGTGACTCGGCGGGGGGGAATGAGCAGTTCTTC | CASSDSAGGNEQFF
TRBJ2-1 | TRBV19 | . | . | TGTGCCAGTAGTAGCGTCGCCTACAATGAGCAGTTCTTC | CASSSVAYNEQFF
TRBJ1-1 | TRBV13 | . | . | TGTGCCAGCAGCTTAGGCCTGAACACTGAAGCTTTCTTT | CASSLGLNTEAFF
TRBJ2-1 | TRBV6-5 | . | TRBD2 | TGTGCCAGCAGTTCCAGGACTAGCGGGCTCTACAATGAGCAGTTCTTC | CASSSRTSGLYNEQFF
TRBJ2-3 | TRBV6-4 | . | . | TGTGCCAGCAGTGACAAAGTGGCCGATACGCAGTATTTT | CASSDKVADTQYF
TRBJ2-7 | TRBV11-3 | . | . | TGTGCCAGCAGCCGGAGACAGACTGGCGAGCAGTACTTC | CASSRRQTGEQYF
TRBJ2-7 | TRBV6-5 | few | . | TGTGCCAGCAGTTACTCGTACGACACGACGTACGAGCAGTACTTC | CASSYSYDTTYEQYF
TRBJ1-5 | TRBV19 | . | TRBD1 | TGTGCCAGTAGAATCGTCAGGGGGTATGGCAATCAGCCCCAGCATTTT | CASRIVRGYGNQPQHF
TRBJ1-2 | TRBV4-1 | few | . | TGCGCCAGCAGCCAAGACCCGGCTAACTATGGCTACACCTTC | CASSQDPANYGYTF
TRBJ2-3 | TRBV30 | . | . | TGTGCCTGGAGTGCACCCACAGATACGCAGTATTTT | CAWSAPTDTQYF
TRBJ2-2 | TRBV27 | . | . | TGTGCCAGCAGTTTAGGGGGCTGGGGGAACACCGGGGAGCTGTTTTTT | CASSLGGWGNTGELFF
TRBJ2-7 | TRBV6-6 | few | . | TGTGCCAGCACCCCCTCGGGACACCGGCACGGCGAGCAGTACTTC | CASTPSGHRHGEQYF
TRBJ1-2 | TRBV7-2 | . | . | TGTGCCAGCAGCTTAGGCCAGACGCCTTCGGGCTACACCTTC | CASSLGQTPSGYTF
TRBJ1-1 | TRBV19 | . | . | TGTGCCAGTAGTGTTGTGGGCGGGACTGAAGCTTTCTTT | CASSVVGGTEAFF
TRBJ2-7 | TRBV2 | few | . | TGTGCCAGCAGTGAAAGGAGGGGCCCTACCTACGAGCAGTACTTC | CASSERRGPTYEQYF
TRBJ1-1 | TRBV20-1 | few | . | TGCAGTGCTAGAGGGGCTGAAGCTTTCTTT | CSARGAEAFF
TRBJ1-2 | TRBV6-1 | . | . | TGTGCCAGCAGTGAGCTCAGAACGTTAGGCTACACCTTC | CASSELRTLGYTF
TRBJ2-5 | TRBV19 | . | . | TGTGCCAGTAGTATACTGCACAACCAGGGGGAGACCCAGTACTTC | CASSILHNQGETQYF
TRBJ2-2 | TRBV25-1 | . | . | TGTGCCAGCAGTTGGGGGGACACCGGGGAGCTGTTTTTT | CASSWGDTGELFF
TRBJ2-3 | TRBV21-1 | . | . | TGTGCCAGCACCATGAAACGACAGGGGTGTAGAGATACGCAGTATTTT | CASTMKRQGCRDTQYF
TRBJ1-2 | TRBV27 | . | . | TGTGCCAGCAGTTTATCGTGGGCCTATGGCTACACCTTC | CASSLSWAYGYTF
TRBJ1-1 | TRBV27 | . | . | TGTGCCAGCAGTCCCCTATCTGAGTATCACACTGAAGCTTTCTTT | CASSPLSEYHTEAFF
TRBJ2-5 | TRBV19 | . | . | TGTGCCAGTAGTACTTCACTCCAAGAGACCCAGTACTTC | CASSTSLQETQYF
TRBJ2-3 | TRBV14 | . | . | TGTGCCAGCAGCCAAGGTCTGGGCCCAGATACGCAGTATTTT | CASSQGLGPDTQYF
TRBJ1-1 | TRBV30 | . | . | TGTGCCTGGAGTGTAGGGCCCTTTGGGAACACTGAAGCTTTCTTT | CAWSVGPFGNTEAFF
TRBJ1-1 | TRBV6-1 | . | . | TGTGCCAGCAGGGGTCTTCCCGGCGGAGCTTTCTTT | CASRGLPGGAFF
TRBJ2-3 | TRBV19 | . | . | TGTGCCAGTAGTACAGCGTGGACAGATACGCAGTATTTT | CASSTAWTDTQYF
TRBJ1-1 | TRBV29-1 | few | . | TGCAGCGTTCAGGAACGGAACACTGAAGCTTTCTTT | CSVQERNTEAFF
TRBJ1-2 | TRBV27 | few | TRBD1 | TGTGCCAGCAACTCCGGGACAGGCGTCTATGGCTACACCTTC | CASNSGTGVYGYTF
TRBJ2-3 | TRBV27 | . | TRBD2 | TGTGCCAGCAGTCCCCGGGACTATCCAGATACGCAGTATTTT | CASSPRDYPDTQYF
TRBJ1-1 | TRBV18 | . | . | TGTGCCAGCTCACCACCGCAGGGGATGGTGAACACTGAAGCTTTCTTT | CASSPPQGMVNTEAFF
TRBJ2-2 | TRBV5-1 | . | . | TGCGCCAGCAGCTCCGATTCACCGACTCGGAGGACACCCGGGGAGCTGTTTTTT | CASSSDSPTRRTPGELFF
TRBJ2-3 | TRBV19 | few | TRBD2 | TGTGCCAGTAGTACGCTAGCGGGGGCCCTGGGAGATACGCAGTATTTT | CASSTLAGALGDTQYF
TRBJ2-7 | TRBV2 | . | TRBD2 | TGTGCCAGCAGCCCGACTAGCGGGGGCTCCTACGAGCAGTACTTC | CASSPTSGGSYEQYF
TRBJ2-7 | TRBV19 | few | . | TGTGCCAGTAGTATCCAGGGTGCCTACGAGCAGTACTTC | CASSIQGAYEQYF
TRBJ2-2 | TRBV5-4 | . | TRBD2 | TGTGCCAGCAGCCCAAGACTAGCGGGGGGGCCGAGGGAGCTGTTTTTT | CASSPRLAGGPRELFF
TRBJ1-1 | TRBV19 | . | . | TGTGCCAGTAGTATGGGGACACGGCCGGACACTGAAGCTTTCTTT | CASSMGTRPDTEAFF
TRBJ2-7 | TRBV18 | . | TRBD1 | TGTGCCAGCTCGCCCCGGGACAGCTCCTACGAGCAGTACTTC | CASSPRDSSYEQYF